This T cell receptor beta chain comes out of a study of T cell repertoires in cytomegalovirus infection. Study context: CMV infection and matching HLA type were both indicated by public TCR beta signatures. Findings and caveats of the study: Dominating the ex vivo response were TCR beta clonotypes that were CMV-specific and HLA-C-restricted. Totalled public TCR beta family frequency picked out people who carried CMV plus the relevant HLA.

Using its own MiXCR run on the reads, TCRdb lists one record per CDR3 protein. The profile covers roughly 77,000 distinct CDR3 sequences, with over 3.5% appearing a single time and roughly 22% taken by the ten largest. Germline V gene sequence: CDR1 MNHEY, CDR2 SMNVEV (reference sequence). After removal of 4 bases from V and 4 bases from J, the junction contained 3 bases not matched to a gene. This CDR3 comprises 13 residues. This clonotype came up many times. The antigen remains undetermined. The origin of this receptor is a human donor in good health (CMV status not recorded). Some clones in this sample may be carry-over from other donors' samples. The sample consisted of PBMCs. This chain links TRBV27 with TRBJ1-2; TRBD1 matches 7 bases. The CDR3 sequence: CASSYRQGYGYTF. The DNA of the CDR3 is TGTGCCAGCAGTTACCGACAGGGCTATGGCTACACCTTC.